The sequence of this T cell receptor beta chain was determined in a study of shared clonotypes between healthy human individuals. Assay used: immunoSEQ multiplex PCR; TCRdb lists only in-frame clones, some missing. Of some 2.4 million clones detected, roughly 93% appear once; the ten largest clones hold approximately 0.36%. Donors included only healthy HIV-negative adults lacking recent acute infections or vaccinations. Deletions cut 4 bases from V and 2 bases from J, with 16 bases between. This CDR3 has 15 amino acids. Germline loops: CDR1 SGHDT, CDR2 YYEEEE. This TCR came from a young man in good health. Some clones in this sample may be carry-over from other donors' samples. Input material: naive CD4+ T cells from PBMCs. Noted subset: CD45RA+ positively selected. The chain links TRBV5-6 to TRBJ2-7, with D tentatively TRBD1 (6 bases). Here the CDR3 reads CASSAGPGVTYEQYF. DNA for the CDR3: TGTGCCAGCAGCGCAGGCCCAGGGGTAACCTACGAGCAGTACTTC.